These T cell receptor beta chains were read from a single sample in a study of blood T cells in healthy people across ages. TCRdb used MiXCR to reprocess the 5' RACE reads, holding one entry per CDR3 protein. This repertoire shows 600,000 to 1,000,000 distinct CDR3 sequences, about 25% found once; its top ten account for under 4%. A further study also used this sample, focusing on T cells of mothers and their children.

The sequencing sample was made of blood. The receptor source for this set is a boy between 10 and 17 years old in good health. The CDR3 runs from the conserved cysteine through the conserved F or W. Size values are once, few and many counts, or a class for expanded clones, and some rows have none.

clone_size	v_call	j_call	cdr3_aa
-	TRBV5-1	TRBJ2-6	CASSLFGQGVAGANVLTF
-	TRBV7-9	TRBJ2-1	CASSLLLTTGGDNEQFF
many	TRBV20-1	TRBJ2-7	CSARRLAGTYEQYF
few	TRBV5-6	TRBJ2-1	CACSLEGQGIYNEQFF
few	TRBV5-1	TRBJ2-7	CASSLGTSGIRGSYEQYF
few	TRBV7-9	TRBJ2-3	CASGGGGSGPSDTQYF
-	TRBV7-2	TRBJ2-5	CASSLRLKQETQYF
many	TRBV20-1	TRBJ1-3	CSAPISGNTIYF
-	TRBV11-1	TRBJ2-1	CASSSPQGSYNEQFF
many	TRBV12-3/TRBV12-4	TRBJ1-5	CASRFRDQSNQPQHF
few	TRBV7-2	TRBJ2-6	CASSLGPYRGSGANVLTF
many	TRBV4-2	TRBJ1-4	CASSQEGATTNEKLFF
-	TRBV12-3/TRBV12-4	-	CASSRVGYRNAYEQYF
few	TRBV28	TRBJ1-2	CASSSGTGYSYGYTF
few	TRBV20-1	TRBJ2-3	CSAPQVADSTDTQYF
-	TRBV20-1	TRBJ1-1	CSADRYTEAFF
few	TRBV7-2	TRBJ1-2	CASSPTGANNYGYTF
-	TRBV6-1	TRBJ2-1	CASFSRPGQGNEQFF
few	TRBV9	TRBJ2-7	CASSVGGRYEQYF
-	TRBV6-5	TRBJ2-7	CASSYSGTGYEQYF
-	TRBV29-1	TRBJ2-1	CSVGGAAGFYNEQFF
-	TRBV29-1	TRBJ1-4	CSVEALGEVNEKLFF
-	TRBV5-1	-	CASSLSQGSSYEQYF
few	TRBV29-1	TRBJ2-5	CSVDGKRRSRQETQYF
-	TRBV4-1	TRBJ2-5	CASSQDRAGGKETQYF
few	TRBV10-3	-	CAISEAETQYF
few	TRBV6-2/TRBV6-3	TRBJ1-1	CASSPLRGNTEAFF